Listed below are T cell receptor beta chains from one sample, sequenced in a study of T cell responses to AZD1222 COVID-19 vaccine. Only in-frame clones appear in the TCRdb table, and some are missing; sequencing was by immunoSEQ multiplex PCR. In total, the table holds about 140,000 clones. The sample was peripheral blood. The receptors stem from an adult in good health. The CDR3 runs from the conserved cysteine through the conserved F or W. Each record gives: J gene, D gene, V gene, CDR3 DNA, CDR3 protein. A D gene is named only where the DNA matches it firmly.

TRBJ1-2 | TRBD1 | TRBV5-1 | TGCGCCAGCAGCTTTACAGGGGGCGGTAGTTCTAACTATGGCTACACCTTC | CASSFTGGGSSNYGYTF
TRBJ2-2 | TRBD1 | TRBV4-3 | TGCGCCAGCAGCCAGGATGGGACAGGGGGCGAACCAATTAACACCGGGGAGCTGTTTTTT | CASSQDGTGGEPINTGELFF
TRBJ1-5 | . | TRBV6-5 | TGTGCCAGCAGTTCCTCCGGCGAGGGCAATCAGCCCCAGCATTTT | CASSSSGEGNQPQHF
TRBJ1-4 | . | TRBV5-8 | TGTGCCAGCAGCTTGGCCGGCCAGGGATGGCAAAAACTGTTTTTT | CASSLAGQGWQKLFF
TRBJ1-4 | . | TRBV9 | TGTGCCAGCAGCGTAGATGGCAGGGATGGGGAAAAACTGTTTTTT | CASSVDGRDGEKLFF
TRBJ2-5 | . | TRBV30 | TGTGCCTGCTTGGCCCCTTTACAAGAGACCCAGTACTTC | CACLAPLQETQYF
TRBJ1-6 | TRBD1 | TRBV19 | TGTGCCAGTAGTATCTCCGGGACAGATAGTTCACCCCTCCACTTT | CASSISGTDSSPLHF
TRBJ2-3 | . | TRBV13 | TGTGCCAGCAGCTTAGCCAGCGAGAGCACAGATACGCAGTATTTT | CASSLASESTDTQYF
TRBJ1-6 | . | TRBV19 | TGTGCCAGTAGTATGCTCGGCAGTAATTCACCCCTCCACTTT | CASSMLGSNSPLHF
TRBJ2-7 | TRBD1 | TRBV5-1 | TGCGCCAGCAGGTTGACACAGGGGTACGAGCAGTACTTC | CASRLTQGYEQYF
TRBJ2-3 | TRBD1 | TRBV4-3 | TGCGCCAGCAGCCAAGTTGCAGGGGGTGGGGCAGATACGCAGTATTTT | CASSQVAGGGADTQYF
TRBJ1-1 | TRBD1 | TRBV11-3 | TGTGCCAGCAGCTACGGACAGGCGAACACTGAAGCTTTCTTT | CASSYGQANTEAFF
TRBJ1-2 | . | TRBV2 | TGTGCCAGCACCGCCGGCGAGGGGAGGAACGGCTACACCTTC | CASTAGEGRNGYTF
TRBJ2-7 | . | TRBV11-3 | TGTGCCAGCAGCTCCCCCGATGGCGTCAGGGGTTACGAGCAGTACTTC | CASSSPDGVRGYEQYF
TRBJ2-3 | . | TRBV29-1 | TGCAGCGTTGAAACGGGACCCACAGATACGCAGTATTTT | CSVETGPTDTQYF
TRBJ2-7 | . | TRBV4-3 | TGCGCCAGCAGCCAAGACCCCTTCAATTACTACGAGCAGTACTTC | CASSQDPFNYYEQYF
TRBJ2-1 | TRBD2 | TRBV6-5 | TGTGCCAGCAGATACGGGGGGGCAGAGAATGAGCAGTTCTTC | CASRYGGAENEQFF
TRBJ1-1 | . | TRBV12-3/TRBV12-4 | TGTGCCAGCAGTTCCTGGGATCTTGGGAAAGCTTTCTTT | CASSSWDLGKAFF
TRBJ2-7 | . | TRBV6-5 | TGTGCCAGCAGCACATCAGCCGTCCCCTCCTACGAGCAGTACTTC | CASSTSAVPSYEQYF
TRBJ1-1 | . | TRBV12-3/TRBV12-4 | TGTGCCACCCAGGCGCAGGGGAACACTGAAGCTTTCTTT | CATQAQGNTEAFF
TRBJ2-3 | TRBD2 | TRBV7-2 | TGTGCCAGCAGCCCTTCCGGGGGGAGGACCCGAACGCAGTATTTT | CASSPSGGRTRTQYF
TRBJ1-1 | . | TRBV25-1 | TGTGCCAGCGGAGGTGTTACTGAAGCTTTCTTT | CASGGVTEAFF
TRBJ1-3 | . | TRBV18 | TGTGCCAGCTCACGGGACTCCCTTGCACCCAACACCATATATTTT | CASSRDSLAPNTIYF
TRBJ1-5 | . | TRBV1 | TGCACCAGCAGCCAACTACCCCCTACAGGGGGCAATCAGCCCCAGCATTTT | CTSSQLPPTGGNQPQHF
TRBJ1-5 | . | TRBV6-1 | TGTGCCAGCAGTGAAAGTGGCAGGGTTCGGCCCCAGCATTTT | CASSESGRVRPQHF
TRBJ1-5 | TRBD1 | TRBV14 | TGTGCCAGCAGCCAAGGGCCGGGACAGGACCAGCATTTT | CASSQGPGQDQHF